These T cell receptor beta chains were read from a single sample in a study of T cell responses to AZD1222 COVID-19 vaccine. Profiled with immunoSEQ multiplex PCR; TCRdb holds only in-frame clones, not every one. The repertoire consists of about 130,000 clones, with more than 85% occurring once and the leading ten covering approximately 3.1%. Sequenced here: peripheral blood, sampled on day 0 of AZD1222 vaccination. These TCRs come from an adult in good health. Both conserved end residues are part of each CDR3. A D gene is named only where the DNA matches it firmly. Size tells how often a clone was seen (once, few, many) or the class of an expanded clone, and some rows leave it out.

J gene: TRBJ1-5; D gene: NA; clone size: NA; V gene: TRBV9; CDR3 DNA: TGTGCCAGCAGCGTAGACAATAGCAATCAGCCCCAGCATTTT; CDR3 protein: CASSVDNSNQPQHF
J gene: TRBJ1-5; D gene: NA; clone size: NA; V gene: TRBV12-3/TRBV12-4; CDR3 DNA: TGTGCCAGCAGACGGACGGCGTTCGGGGCCCAGCATTTT; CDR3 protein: CASRRTAFGAQHF
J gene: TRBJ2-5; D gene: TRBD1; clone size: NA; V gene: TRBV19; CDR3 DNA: TGTGCCAGTAGTATTAGTAGGACAGGAGGGACCCAGTACTTC; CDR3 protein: CASSISRTGGTQYF
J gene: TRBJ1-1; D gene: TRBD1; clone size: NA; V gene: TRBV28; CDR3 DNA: TGTGCCAGCAGTAGTCTTCTCCGGGACAGTGTGAACACTGAAGCTTTCTTT; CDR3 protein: CASSSLLRDSVNTEAFF
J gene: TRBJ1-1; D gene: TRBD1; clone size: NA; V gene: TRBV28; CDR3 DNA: TGTGCCAGCAGTCAGAGGGGGCGAATCACTGAAGCTTTCTTT; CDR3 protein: CASSQRGRITEAFF
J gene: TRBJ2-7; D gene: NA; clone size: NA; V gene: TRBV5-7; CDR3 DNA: TGTGCCAGCAGCTTGGGAAAGGTAGCGGAGATATACGAGCAGTACTTC; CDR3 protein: CASSLGKVAEIYEQYF
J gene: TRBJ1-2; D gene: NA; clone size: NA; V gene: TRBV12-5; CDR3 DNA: TGTGCTAGTGGCGAGGGGTTTACCTATGGCTACACCTTC; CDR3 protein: CASGEGFTYGYTF
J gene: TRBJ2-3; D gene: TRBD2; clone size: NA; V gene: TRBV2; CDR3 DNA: TGTGCCAGCAGTGAGGGATCTAGCGGGAGGGCAGATACGCAGTATTTT; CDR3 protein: CASSEGSSGRADTQYF
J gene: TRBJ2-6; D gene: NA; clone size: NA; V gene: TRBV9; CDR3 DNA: TGTGCCAGCAGTGGACTAAGGTCAGGGGCCAACGTCCTGACTTTC; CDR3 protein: CASSGLRSGANVLTF
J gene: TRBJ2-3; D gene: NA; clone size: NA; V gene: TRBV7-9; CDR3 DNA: TGTGCCAGCATCAAAGGGGGGTCAGCGAGCACAGATACGCAGTATTTT; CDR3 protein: CASIKGGSASTDTQYF
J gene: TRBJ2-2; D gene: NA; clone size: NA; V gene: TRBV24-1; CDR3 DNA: TGTGCCACCAGTGATTTGAGGCAGGGAGCGAACACCGGGGAGCTGTTTTTT; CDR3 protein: CATSDLRQGANTGELFF
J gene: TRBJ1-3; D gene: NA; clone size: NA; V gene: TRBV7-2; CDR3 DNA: TGTGCCAGCAGCTTTGGCTCTGGAAACACCATATATTTT; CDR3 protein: CASSFGSGNTIYF
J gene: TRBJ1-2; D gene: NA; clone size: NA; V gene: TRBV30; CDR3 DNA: TGTGCCTGGAGTGTACGGCAATTCGGTGGCTACACCTTC; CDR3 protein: CAWSVRQFGGYTF
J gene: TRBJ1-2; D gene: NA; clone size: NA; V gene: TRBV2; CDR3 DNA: TGTGCCAGCAGTGAAATGGACAGCTATGGCTACACCTTC; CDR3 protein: CASSEMDSYGYTF
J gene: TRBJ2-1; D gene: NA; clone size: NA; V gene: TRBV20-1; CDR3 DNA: TGCAGTGCTAGAGATTGGAATGAGCAGTTCTTC; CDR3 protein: CSARDWNEQFF
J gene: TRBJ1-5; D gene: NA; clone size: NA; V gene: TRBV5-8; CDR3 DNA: TGTGCCAGCAGCTGGGAGGTGGGACAGCCCCAGCATTTT; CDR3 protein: CASSWEVGQPQHF
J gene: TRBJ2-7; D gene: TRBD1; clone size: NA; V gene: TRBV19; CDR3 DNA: TGTGCCAGTAGGGGCCTCGGGACAGTAGGGGAGCAGTACTTC; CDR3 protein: CASRGLGTVGEQYF
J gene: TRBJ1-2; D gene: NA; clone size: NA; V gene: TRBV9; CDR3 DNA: TGTGCCAGCAGCTCGAGTACTGGGGGTAATGGCTACACCTTC; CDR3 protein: CASSSSTGGNGYTF
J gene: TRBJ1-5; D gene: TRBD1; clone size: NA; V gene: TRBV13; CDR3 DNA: TGTGCCAGCAGCTCAGGGGGCAGTCAGCCCCAGCATTTT; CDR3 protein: CASSSGGSQPQHF
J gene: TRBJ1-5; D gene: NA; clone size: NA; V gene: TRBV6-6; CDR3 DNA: TGTGCCAGCAGTTACCGGACAGATGGTAATCAGCCCCAGCATTTT; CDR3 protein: CASSYRTDGNQPQHF
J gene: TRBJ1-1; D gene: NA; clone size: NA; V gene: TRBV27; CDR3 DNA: TGTGCCAGCAGTTCTCCGCGGGAGGTGAACACTGAAGCTTTCTTT; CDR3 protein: CASSSPREVNTEAFF
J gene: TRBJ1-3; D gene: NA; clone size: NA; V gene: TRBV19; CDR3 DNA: TGTGCCAGTAGTCCCGACCCCTACCCTCGACAAATCTCTGGAAACACCATATATTTT; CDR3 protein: CASSPDPYPRQISGNTIYF
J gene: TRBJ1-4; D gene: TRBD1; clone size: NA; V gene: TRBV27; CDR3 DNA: TGTGCCAGCAGTCCACCCGGACAGGGGGACGAACTGTTTTTT; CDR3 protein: CASSPPGQGDELFF
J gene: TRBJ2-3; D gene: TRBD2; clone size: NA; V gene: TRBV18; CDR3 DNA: TGTGCCAGCTCCCCCCGGGAGGGTACGCAGTATTTT; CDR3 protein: CASSPREGTQYF
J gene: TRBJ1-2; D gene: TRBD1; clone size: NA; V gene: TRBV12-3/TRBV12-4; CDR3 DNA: TGTGCCAGCAGTGTGGGACAGGGATATGGCTACACCTTC; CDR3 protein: CASSVGQGYGYTF
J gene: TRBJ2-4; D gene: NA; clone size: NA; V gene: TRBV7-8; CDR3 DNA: TGTGCCAGCAGCTTGGATCAAAACATTCAGTACTTC; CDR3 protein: CASSLDQNIQYF
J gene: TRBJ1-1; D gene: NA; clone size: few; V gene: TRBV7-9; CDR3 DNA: TGTGCCAGCAGCTTAGTTGGGGGGGACACTGAAGCTTTCTTT; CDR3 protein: CASSLVGGDTEAFF
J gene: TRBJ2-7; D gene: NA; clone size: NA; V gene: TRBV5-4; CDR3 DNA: TGTGCCAGCAGCTTGGGCGGGACGTCTCCCCTTTACGAGCAGTACTTC; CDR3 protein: CASSLGGTSPLYEQYF
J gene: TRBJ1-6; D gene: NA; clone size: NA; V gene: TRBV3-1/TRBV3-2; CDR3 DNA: TGTGCCAGCAGCCAAAGGGGACATCAGCGGAATTCACCCCTCCACTTT; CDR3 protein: CASSQRGHQRNSPLHF
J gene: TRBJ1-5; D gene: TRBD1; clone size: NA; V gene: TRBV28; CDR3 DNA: TGTGCCAGCAGGTCTTCGGGACAGGGCAATCAGCCCCAGCATTTT; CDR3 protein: CASRSSGQGNQPQHF
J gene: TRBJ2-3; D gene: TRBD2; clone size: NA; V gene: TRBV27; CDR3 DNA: TGTGCCAGCAGTTTCCTAGCGGGAGTGGGGGATACGCAGTATTTT; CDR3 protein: CASSFLAGVGDTQYF
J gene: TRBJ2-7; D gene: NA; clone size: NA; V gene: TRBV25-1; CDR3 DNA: TGTGCCAGCAGTGAATGGGGAGCCTACGAGCAGTACTTC; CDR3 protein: CASSEWGAYEQYF
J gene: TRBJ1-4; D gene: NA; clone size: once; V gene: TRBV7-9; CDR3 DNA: TGTGCCAGCAGCGAACAGGGTCATCGTGAAAAACTGTTTTTT; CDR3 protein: CASSEQGHREKLFF
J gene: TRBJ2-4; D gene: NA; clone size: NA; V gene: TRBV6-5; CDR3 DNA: TGTGCCAGCAGTACCGGGCCAGTCGACATTCAGTACTTC; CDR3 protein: CASSTGPVDIQYF
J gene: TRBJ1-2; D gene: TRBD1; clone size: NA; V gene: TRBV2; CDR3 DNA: TGTGCCAGCAGACGCGACAGGGGGCAGGGCTACACCTTC; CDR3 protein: CASRRDRGQGYTF
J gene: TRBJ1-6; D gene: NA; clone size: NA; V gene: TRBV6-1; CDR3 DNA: TGTGCCAGCAGTGATAGAGGTCCTAATTCACCCCTCCACTTT; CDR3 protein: CASSDRGPNSPLHF
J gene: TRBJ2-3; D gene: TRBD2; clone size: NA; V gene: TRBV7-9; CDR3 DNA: TGTGCCAGCATCCCTGGGCTAGCGGGGCCAGATACGCAGTATTTT; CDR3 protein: CASIPGLAGPDTQYF
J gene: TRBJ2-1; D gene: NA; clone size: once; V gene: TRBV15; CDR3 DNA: TGTGCCACCAGCAGAGGCAGCGCTTTCAATGAGCAGTTCTTC; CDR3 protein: CATSRGSAFNEQFF
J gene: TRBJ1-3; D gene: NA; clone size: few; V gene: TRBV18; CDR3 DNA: TGTGCCAGCTCACCAGGGATCTCTGGAAACACCATATATTTT; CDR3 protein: CASSPGISGNTIYF
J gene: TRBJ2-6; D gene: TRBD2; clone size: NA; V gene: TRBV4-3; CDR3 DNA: TGCGCCAGCAGCCAAGATCCAGCGGGAGGAGGTAATCCTGGGGCCAACGTCCTGACTTTC; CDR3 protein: CASSQDPAGGGNPGANVLTF
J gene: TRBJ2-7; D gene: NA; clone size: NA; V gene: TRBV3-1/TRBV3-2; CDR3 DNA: TGTGCCAGCAGCCAGGATCCGGGTCCCTCCTACGAGCAGTACTTC; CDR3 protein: CASSQDPGPSYEQYF
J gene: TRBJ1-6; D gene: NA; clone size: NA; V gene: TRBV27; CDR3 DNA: TGTGCCAGCAGTTTAGGGGACGATTTCTATAATTCACCCCTCCACTTT; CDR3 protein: CASSLGDDFYNSPLHF
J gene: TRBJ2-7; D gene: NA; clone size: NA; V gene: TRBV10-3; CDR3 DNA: TGTGCCATCAGTGAAACGGCCCTTAGCGAGCAGTACTTC; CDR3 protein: CAISETALSEQYF
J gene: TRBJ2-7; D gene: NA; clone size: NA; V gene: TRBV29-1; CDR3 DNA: TGCAGCGTTGAGGAGGAACTAGGTCGGGAGAACTCCTACGAGCAGTACTTC; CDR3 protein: CSVEEELGRENSYEQYF
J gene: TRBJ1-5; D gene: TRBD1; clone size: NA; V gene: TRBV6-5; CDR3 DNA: TGTGCCAGCAAGATACAGGGGGCGGAACAGCCCCAGCATTTT; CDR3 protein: CASKIQGAEQPQHF